The sequence of this T cell receptor (beta chain) was determined in a study of shared clonotypes between healthy human individuals (dated by TCRdb to the early 2020s). About the investigation overall: A couple of women and a few men aged 18 to 49 years were included in the cohort. Per donor, three plates each were used for CD4 naive and CD4 memory, two for CD8 naive, and one for CD8 memory. To estimate repertoire size and how much clonotypes are shared between individuals, the study performed deep sequencing of blood TCR repertoires from a few healthy adults. To increase sequencing depth and limit assay-specific biases, TCR repertoire library preparation and sequencing were carried out by different laboratories using diverse techniques. Between about 0.94 and 8.9 billion PBMCs per donor were obtained by leukapheresis.

V gives up 4 bases and J gives up 0 bases, and the segment between their germline ends measures 14 bases. There are 17 amino acids in the CDR3, from cysteine to phenylalanine inclusive. The read is trimmed to its CDR3 DNA, 51 bases read in frame from base 1. The germline V gene encodes CDR1 SGHRS and CDR2 YFSETQ. Here is what the overall study found, with its caveats: Clonotypes shared by all four sorted-subset donors showed higher generation probabilities than non-shared clonotypes. Across four donors, around 5.4% of naive CD4, over 3% of naive CD8, roughly 2.3% of memory CD4, and around 0.4% of memory CD8 clonotypes were shared. Even with the large sequencing depth, rarefaction of the sorted-subset datasets indicated that sequencing was incomplete. Naive subsets generally had larger estimated clonotype richness than memory subsets did. Sampling was restricted to blood, and TCR repertoires in tissue are likely to differ from TCR repertoires in blood. Because the study included a small number of donors, the genetic and exposure-history diversity represented was limited. Pairwise subsampling indicated that sequencing depth was expected to affect the degree of clonotype sharing among donors.

The donors were healthy, HIV-negative adults who had no recently reported acute infections or vaccinations. Every donor was a Caucasian adult living in Nashville, Tennessee, USA. Magnetic negative selection was used to enrich CD4+ T cells, after which naive cells were positively selected on CD45RA and the negative fraction became the memory subset. After blood collection by leukapheresis, PBMCs were isolated using Ficoll-Histopaque density gradient centrifugation and then cryopreserved in the vapor phase of liquid nitrogen. Analytical flow cytometry was used to check the purity and quantity of each magnetically sorted T cell population. Genomic DNA was isolated from every sorted fraction and measured by UV absorbance on a Nanodrop 2000c. TCR CDR3 regions were amplified from genomic DNA by multiplex PCR using the deep immunoSEQ assay. Extracted genomic DNA from each cell subset was spread evenly across all wells of several immunoSEQ 96-well plates, with each plate serving as a replicate. Each replicate PCR for sorted subsets received 200 ng genomic DNA, equal to about 30,000 T cell genomes. Purified libraries were quantified with a Qubit 3.0 fluorometer, sized on a Bioanalyzer 2100, and re-quantified with the KAPA Library Quantification kit. Every immunoSEQ 96-well plate was sequenced on a separate single-read 150-cycle Illumina NextSeq 550 flow cell. The paper's processing steps were these. The immunoSEQ output contained only junctional sequences without quality scores, so filtering could not match that applied to full-length reads. To assign V/J genes and CDR3, sequences were annotated using PyIR, a Python wrapper for IgBLAST v1.9, with IMGT germline references. Reads with weak V/J assignments (E-value above 1e-6), missing CDR3, stop codons, out-of-frame junctions, or ambiguous translated residues were removed. V3J clonotypes were defined as sequences sharing an identical inferred V gene, J gene, and CDR3 amino acid sequence. To compute the percentage overlap between repertoires, the number of shared unique clonotypes was divided by the size of the smaller repertoire. RTK rarefaction, the Chao1 estimator, and Recon v2.1 estimates of unobserved clonotypes were used to assess repertoire richness. Generation probabilities were computed with OLGA for all TCRbeta clonotypes obtained by the gDNA method from four donors. TCRdb's version of the immuneACCESS table is confined to in-frame rearrangements and falls short of the full clone set. An unresolved V gene accounts for under half of the shortfall where checked; the remainder is of unknown origin. The DNA gave D and trimming, while V, J and clone size come from that table. The table for this sample lists around 1.6 million clones; approximately 98% of them were counted only once. Approximately 0.45% of the sample comes from the top ten.

Comment on this clone: This clone's antigen is unknown. No much larger clone is present one base from it, and per-base qualities are unavailable.

The clonotype was recovered from a man in his thirties or forties in good health. The sequencing input was naive CD4+ T cells sorted from blood. Sample cell subset or site, as interpreted from the label and publication: CD45RA+ positively selected. The sequence joins TRBV5-1 to TRBJ2-6; a confident D gene designation cannot be given. Here is the DNA: TGCGCCAGCAGCACCGGACCCGGAAGCTCTGGGGCCAACGTCCTGACTTTC. This codes for CASSTGPGSSGANVLTF.